What follows are 13 T cell receptor beta chains derived from one specimen sequenced in a study of CD8 T cells in Susac syndrome. Reverse transcription of roughly 0.5 to 1 ug RNA was performed with random hexamers. TCRdb analysed the immunoSEQ multiplex PCR reads with MiXCR anew, one entry per CDR3 protein. The top ten clones hold approximately 0.12% of a sample with 250,000 to 300,000 distinct CDR3 sequences, about 88% of them seen once. The sequenced sample was CD8+ T cells from PBMCs. Receptors originate from a human donor with multiple sclerosis.

This clonotype was recorded only once. The chain has TRBV27 and TRBJ2-3; tentative D call: TRBD2 (5 bases). The CDR3 length is 18 residues. The V gene lost 0 bases and the J gene lost 4 bases, with 20 bases spanning the gap. Germline V gene data show CDR1 as MNHEY and CDR2 as SMNVEV (reference sequence). Written as DNA, the CDR3 is TGTGCCAGCAGTTTATCCAGAGTCCCAAGGCGGGCGGCAGATACGCAGTATTTT. This codes for CASSLSRVPRRAADTQYF.

This chain joins TRBV5-1 and TRBJ1-5, with 9 bases that match TRBD1. The CDR3 is 15 residues long. Germline loops: CDR1 SGHRS, CDR2 YFSETQ. V trimming: 4 bases; J trimming: 2 bases; junction bases outside the gene matches: 4. The CDR3 here is CASSPTGGRNQPQHF. Here the CDR3 DNA reads TGCGCCAGCAGCCCGACAGGGGGACGCAATCAGCCCCAGCATTTT.

The V gene is TRBV19, the J gene TRBJ2-3; D tentatively fits TRBD1 or TRBD2 (6 bases each). The germline V and J ends were trimmed by 6 bases and 5 bases, with 18 bases remaining between them. The CDR3 has 15 amino acids. Germline V CDR1 and CDR2: LNHDA, SQIVND (reference sequence). The CDR3: CASSNRGAKLDTQYF. DNA of the CDR3: TGTGCCAGTAGCAATAGGGGGGCCAAGCTAGATACGCAGTATTTT. Drawing the rest from reference TRBV19 and TRBJ2-3, the complete variable domain is DGGITQSPKYLFRKEGQNVTLSCEQNLNHDAMYWYRQDPGQGLRLIYYSQIVNDFQKGDIAEGYSVSREKKESFPLTVTSAQKNPTAFYLCASSNRGAKLDTQYFGPGTRLTVL.

The chain uses TRBV7-9 and TRBJ2-1, with 9 nucleotides matching TRBD2. V was pared by 8 bases and J by 8 bases, with 4 bases of the junction left unmatched. This CDR3 has 12 residues. Germline V CDR1 and CDR2: SEHNR, FQNEAQ (reference sequence). CDR3: CASSLAGHEQFF. The CDR3 bases are TGTGCCAGCTCTCTAGCGGGACATGAGCAGTTCTTC.

V usage is TRBV4-2 and J usage is TRBJ1-1, with D tentatively TRBD1 (5 bases). This CDR3 has 13 amino acids. Trimming cost V 3 bases and J 7 bases, with 12 bases left between them. Germline V CDR1 and CDR2: LGHNA, YNFKEQ. The CDR3 nucleotides read TGTGCCAGCAGCCAGAGGGGTGGGGGTGAAGCTTTCTTT. Translating it yields CASSQRGGGEAFF.

V and J are TRBV20-1 and TRBJ1-1; the D gene is possibly TRBD1 (6 bases). Germline V CDR1 and CDR2: DFQATT, SNEGSKA (reference sequence). This CDR3 is built from 15 residues. Trimming stripped 2 bases from V and 2 bases from J, with 15 bases between. The CDR3 bases are TGCAGTGCTAGACATACACAGGGACTTAACACTGAAGCTTTCTTT. As protein: CSARHTQGLNTEAFF.

The chain joins TRBV9 to TRBJ1-1; D possibly corresponds to TRBD1 (6 bases). CDR3 length equals 13 residues. Germline V CDR1 and CDR2: SGDLS, YYNGEE. Between the trimmed V and J ends, which lost 3 bases and 1 base, there was a span of 7 bases. The CDR3 DNA reads TGTGCCAGCAGCGAACAGGGGAACACTGAAGCTTTCTTT. Its translation is CASSEQGNTEAFF.

The chain has TRBV9 and TRBJ2-1; 12 bases map to TRBD2. CDR1 and CDR2 (germline): SGDLS, YYNGEE. With 4 bases clipped from V and 10 bases from J, the junction kept 6 bases outside the gene matches. The CDR3 runs 14 residues. CDR3 sequence reads: CASSPTSGRTEQFF. The CDR3 DNA sequence: TGTGCCAGCAGCCCGACTAGCGGGAGAACCGAGCAGTTCTTC.

Only a few counts were recorded for this clonotype. The chain links TRBV4-1 to TRBJ2-7; 7 bases fit TRBD1. CDR3 size: 16 residues. V gave up 3 bases and J gave up 1 base; unmatched junction bases: 9. Germline V lookup: CDR1 MGHRA, CDR2 YSYEKL. In DNA form, the CDR3 reads TGCGCCAGCAGCCATAGATCGACAGGGAAGTCCTACGAGCAGTACTTC. Amino acids: CASSHRSTGKSYEQYF.

The chain employs TRBV29-1 and TRBJ2-7, with no clear D. Trimming removed 6 bases from V and 2 bases from J, with 11 bases in between. Looked up from germline, CDR1 is SQVTM and CDR2 is ANQGSEA. The CDR3 is 12 amino acids. The CDR3 spells CSVTRRPYEQYF. The DNA of the CDR3 is TGCAGCGTCACCCGAAGGCCCTACGAGCAGTACTTC.

This chain connects TRBV5-1 to TRBJ1-1; 7 nucleotides agree with TRBD1. CDR1 and CDR2 (germline): SGHRS, YFSETQ. The ends lost 4 bases at V and 8 bases at J; junction bases unmatched: 2. CDR3 length: 11 amino acids. The CDR3 spells CASSTGVEAFF. Here the CDR3 DNA reads TGCGCCAGCAGCACAGGGGTGGAAGCTTTCTTT.

The rearrangement uses TRBV9 and TRBJ2-7; no clear D. The CDR3 spans 15 residues. Trimming removed 2 bases at V and 5 bases at J, with 17 bases between. Per germline, CDR1 SGDLS and CDR2 YYNGEE. CDR3 sequence reads: CASSVGSEVLHEQYF. The CDR3 region has the DNA TGTGCCAGCAGCGTGGGGTCAGAGGTTCTCCACGAGCAGTACTTC.

This chain joins TRBV7-9 and TRBJ1-5; no firm D call. Germline V CDR1 and CDR2: SEHNR, FQNEAQ (reference sequence). This CDR3 comprises 12 residues. The V and J ends lost 7 bases and 15 bases respectively, with 19 bases between them. The CDR3 nucleotides are TGTGCCAGCACCGACCGACCCCGGGTGATGCATTTT. The encoded protein is CASTDRPRVMHF.